A single T cell receptor beta chain is shown here with its context. Its antigen is not identified. Every one of the donors was a Caucasian adult that lived in Nashville, Tennessee. Germline V CDR1 and CDR2: MNHEY, SVGAGI. V lost 0 bases, J lost 3 bases, and 6 bases lay in between. The CDR3 has 14 residues. The data were taken from a study of shared clonotypes between healthy human individuals. Overall study results and limits: The sharing of about 5% of naive CD4 clonotypes was seen across a few donors.

Deep was the level used in running the assay. Clones were sequenced by immunoSEQ multiplex PCR, and TCRdb holds only the in-frame ones, with some missing. The profile shows just over 2,000,000 clones, 90% to 95% of them singletons. This clonotype was sampled from a young man in good health. The rearrangement uses TRBV6-5 and TRBJ2-1; unclear D gene. What was sequenced was naive CD4+ T cells sorted from blood. Stated subset: CD45RA+ positively selected. The CDR3 region has the DNA TGTGCCAGCAGTTACTCGAAGCACTACAATGAGCAGTTCTTC. It specifies CASSYSKHYNEQFF.